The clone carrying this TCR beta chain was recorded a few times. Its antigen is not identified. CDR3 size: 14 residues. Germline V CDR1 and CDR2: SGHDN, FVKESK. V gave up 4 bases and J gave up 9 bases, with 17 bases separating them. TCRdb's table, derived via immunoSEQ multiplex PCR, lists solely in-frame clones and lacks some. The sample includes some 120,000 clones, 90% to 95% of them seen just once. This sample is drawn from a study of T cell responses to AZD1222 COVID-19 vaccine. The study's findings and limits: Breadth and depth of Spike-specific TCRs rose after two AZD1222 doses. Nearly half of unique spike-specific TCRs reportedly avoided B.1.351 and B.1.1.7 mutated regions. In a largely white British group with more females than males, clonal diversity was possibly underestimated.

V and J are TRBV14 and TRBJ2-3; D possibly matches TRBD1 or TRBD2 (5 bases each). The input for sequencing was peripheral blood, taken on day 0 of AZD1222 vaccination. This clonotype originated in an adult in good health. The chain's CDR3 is CASSPGARAVTQYF. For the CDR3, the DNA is TGTGCCAGCAGCCCCGGGGCGCGGGCTGTCACGCAGTATTTT. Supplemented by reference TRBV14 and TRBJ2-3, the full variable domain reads EAGVTQFPSHSVIEKGQTVTLRCDPISGHDNLYWYRRVMGKEIKFLLHFVKESKQDESGMPNNRFLAERTGGTYSTLKVQPAELEDSGVYFCASSPGARAVTQYFGPGTRLTVL.